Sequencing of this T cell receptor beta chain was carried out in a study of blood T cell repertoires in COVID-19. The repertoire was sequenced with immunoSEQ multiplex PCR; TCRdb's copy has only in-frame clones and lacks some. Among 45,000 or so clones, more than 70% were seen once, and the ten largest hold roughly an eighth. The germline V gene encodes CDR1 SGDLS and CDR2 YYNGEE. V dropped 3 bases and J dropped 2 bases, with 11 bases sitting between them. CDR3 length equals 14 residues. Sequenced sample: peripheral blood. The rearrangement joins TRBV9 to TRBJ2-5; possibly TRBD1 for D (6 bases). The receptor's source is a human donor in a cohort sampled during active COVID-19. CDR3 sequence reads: CASSATGFQETQYF. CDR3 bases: TGTGCCAGCAGCGCGACAGGTTTTCAAGAGACCCAGTACTTC.